This entry lists 18 T cell receptor beta chains sequenced from one sample in a study of tumor and adjacent non-tumor tissue in lung cancer. TCRbeta libraries were built with three rounds of nested PCR, modified from ARM-PCR. One entry per CDR3 protein, called by TCRdb with MiXCR from the multiplex PCR reads. The data show 220,000 or so distinct CDR3 sequences, with 60% to 75% seen just once and about 25% held by the top ten. This sample's RNA came from whole unsorted tissue. Source material: lung tumor tissue. These receptor sequences come from a man between 60 and 70 years old with non-small cell lung cancer.

As concerns this clonotype: The CDR3 end shows no conserved phenylalanine or tryptophan, and so a read error is likely. The gene calls are TRBV7-9 and TRBJ2-5, with 13 bases identical to TRBD2. This CDR3 spans 17 amino acids. V shed 5 bases and J 7 bases; nucleotides not matched to a gene: 13. The germline V gene has CDR1 SEHNR and CDR2 FQNEAQ (reference sequence). In DNA, the CDR3 is TGTGCCAGCAGCAGAAGGACTAGCGGGAGAGCAGATGTGACCCAGTACTTA. It encodes CASSRRTSGRADVTQYL.

About this clonotype itself: Because the CDR3 is missing its conserved closing phenylalanine or tryptophan, this is likely a read error. J is TRBJ2-1 and V is TRBV4-1; D gene uncertain. Germline V gene data show CDR1 as MGHRA and CDR2 as YSYEKL. This CDR3 region has 17 residues. This CDR3 reads CASSQQEGSLLTNGQFL. DNA for the CDR3: TGCGCCAGCAGCCAACAAGAAGGCAGCCTTCTCACAAATGGGCAGTTCTTA.

Ten or more counts support this clonotype. The chain links TRBV4-2 to TRBJ2-5, with no clear D. CDR3 size: 12 residues. Per the germline V gene, CDR1 is LGHNA and CDR2 is YNFKEQ. The ends were cut back, 4 bases at V and 4 bases at J, with 7 bases in the middle. In nucleotides, the CDR3 is TGTGCCAGCAGCCGAGGCGGAGAGACCCAGTACTTC. Translation: CASSRGGETQYF.

Points on this clonotype: A much larger clone differs by one base, so this may be a read error. The V and J genes are TRBV20-1 and TRBJ1-1, with D uncertain. Germline CDR1 and CDR2: DFQATT and SNEGSKA (reference sequence). The length of the CDR3 is 13 residues. CDR3 region: CSTRIGKDTEAFF. The DNA for the CDR3 is TGCAGTACTAGGATAGGGAAGGACACTGAAGCTTTCTTT.

Regarding this clonotype: A much larger clonotype is one base distant, so this may be a read error. The chain employs TRBV20-1 and TRBJ1-2; the D gene is possibly TRBD1 (5 bases). The germline gives CDR1 DFQATT, CDR2 SNEGSKA (reference sequence). The CDR3 contains 11 residues. CDR3 loop: CSVRGTDCYTF. CDR3 bases: TGCAGTGTTAGAGGGACTGATTGCTACACCTTC.

On this clonotype itself: A single base separates this from a much larger clone, so it may be a read error. The genes are TRBV29-1 and TRBJ1-1; no reliable D call. The germline gives CDR1 SQVTM, CDR2 ANQGSEA. Trimming took off 7 bases at V and 11 bases at J, with 17 bases between the two ends. This CDR3 region has 11 residues. The CDR3 region is CSAALNGNAFF. Here the CDR3 DNA reads TGCAGCGCCGCCTTGAACGGGAATGCTTTCTTT.

Notes on this clonotype: Sequence at one end of the junction differs from germline and may be a read error. The chain carries TRBV11-3 and TRBJ1-1; D remains unclear. This CDR3 is 16 amino acids long. Germline loops: CDR1 SGHNT, CDR2 YENEEA. CDR3 amino acids: CVSSLGMVRMNTEAFF. The DNA for the CDR3 is TGTGTCAGCAGCTTAGGAATGGTAAGAATGAACACTGAAGCTTTCTTT.

Notes on this clonotype: A clone one base away is much larger, so this may be a read error. The rearrangement joins TRBV6-6 to TRBJ2-4; D possibly uses TRBD1 or TRBD2 (5 bases each). The CDR3 contains 14 residues. Trimming left V 6 bases short and J 6 bases short, with 15 bases between. From germline, CDR1 is MNHNY and CDR2 SVGAGI (reference sequence). The CDR3 nucleotides read TGTGCCAGCAGCCCGGACTGGGGCGCAAACATTCAGTACTTC. Amino acids: CASSPDWGANIQYF.

As to this clonotype: A much larger clone lies a single base off, so this may be a read error. The rearrangement joins TRBV20-1 to TRBJ2-3; 8 bases match TRBD2. The CDR3 has 16 residues. V trimming: 4 bases; J trimming: 5 bases; junction bases outside the gene matches: 14. Germline V gene lookup returns CDR1 DFQATT and CDR2 SNEGSKA (reference sequence). CDR3 nucleotides: TGCAGTGCTACCATGACTACCGGGAGGGCGATAGATACGCAGTATTTT. The encoded protein is CSATMTTGRAIDTQYF.

Note on this clonotype: No conserved phenylalanine or tryptophan ends this CDR3, so it is likely a read error. J is TRBJ2-7 and V is TRBV11-3, with 9 bases that match TRBD1. This CDR3 is built from 14 residues. Germline CDR1 and CDR2: SGHNT and YENEEA. CDR3 protein: CPSSPRDRDYEQYI. In nucleotides, the CDR3 is TGTCCCAGCAGCCCGCGGGACAGGGACTACGAGCAGTACATC.

The chain uses TRBV10-2 and TRBJ1-6, with TRBD1 matching 11 bases. The CDR3 totals 15 residues. With 6 bases clipped from V and 9 bases from J, the junction kept 7 bases outside the gene matches. Germline V gives CDR1 WSHSY, CDR2 SAAADI. The CDR3 DNA reads as TGCGCCAGCAGGGCACCGGGACAGGGGGGTTCACCCCTCCACTTT. Protein: CASRAPGQGGSPLHF.

The chain has TRBV21-1 and TRBJ1-1. TRBV21-1 is given as a pseudogene. The CDR3 has 15 amino acids. The CDR3 bases are TGCTCCAGCAGCAAAGCACAGAGTTATACTGCGGAAGCTTTCTTT. Translated, it gives CSSSKAQSYTAEAFF.

This CDR3 reads CASSLFLAVADTQYF. The CDR3 bases are TGTGCCAGCAGTCTTTTCCTAGCGGTGGCAGATACGCAGTATTTT. The chain links TRBV11-2 to TRBJ2-3; 7 bases match TRBD2. The V gene's germline CDR1 is SGHAT and CDR2 FQNNGV. This CDR3 contains 15 residues. The trim removed 6 bases at V and 4 bases at J, leaving 10 bases unmatched.

This clonotype was seen only once. Here the CDR3 reads CVCLSGVSSYNEQFF. CDR3 DNA sequence: TGTGTCTGCTTAAGTGGGGTCAGCTCCTACAATGAGCAGTTCTTC. The gene calls are TRBV6-1 and TRBJ2-1, with no clear D. The CDR3 consists of 15 residues. CDR1 is MNHNS and CDR2 is SASEGT in the germline V gene.

The chain combines TRBV12-3 or TRBV12-4 with TRBJ1-2; D unresolved. Trimming cost V 0 bases and J 6 bases, with 14 bases left between them. CDR3 size: 15 residues. CDR3 DNA sequence: TGTGCCAGCAGTTTAGCTAACCGCGATGCGGATGGCTACACCTTC. Its translation is CASSLANRDADGYTF.

Of note for this clonotype: A much larger clone sits a single nucleotide away, making a read error possible. The rearrangement joins TRBV4-1 to TRBJ1-2; 7 bases match TRBD1. The CDR3 is 14 residues long. Per the germline V gene, CDR1 is MGHRA and CDR2 is YSYEKL. Trimming cost V 6 bases and J 7 bases; bases outside gene matches: 11. The CDR3 DNA sequence: TGCGCCAGCAGGCAGGGGGGACAGTCCTTTGGCTACACCTTC. Protein: CASRQGGQSFGYTF.

This clonotype appeared a few times. A much larger clone is a single base away; this may be a read error. V and J are TRBV20-1 and TRBJ1-1, with D unresolved. V gave up 6 bases and J gave up 1 base, with 9 bases separating them. The CDR3 length is 12 residues. CDR1 and CDR2 (germline): DFQATT, SNEGSKA (reference sequence). CDR3 sequence (DNA): TGCAGTGCCCCTCTCACGAACACTGAAGCTTTCTTT. Encoded protein: CSAPLTNTEAFF.

Details on this clonotype: A clone one base away is much larger, so this may be a read error. Likely a read error: the CDR3 ends without its conserved phenylalanine or tryptophan. The chain carries TRBV20-1 and TRBJ2-1, with D perhaps TRBD2 (6 bases). This CDR3 is built from 10 residues. Germline V gene sequence: CDR1 DFQATT, CDR2 SNEGSKA (reference sequence). CDR3 in DNA: TGCAGCGCAAAGCGGGATGAGCAGTTCTCC. Encoded protein: CSAKRDEQFS.